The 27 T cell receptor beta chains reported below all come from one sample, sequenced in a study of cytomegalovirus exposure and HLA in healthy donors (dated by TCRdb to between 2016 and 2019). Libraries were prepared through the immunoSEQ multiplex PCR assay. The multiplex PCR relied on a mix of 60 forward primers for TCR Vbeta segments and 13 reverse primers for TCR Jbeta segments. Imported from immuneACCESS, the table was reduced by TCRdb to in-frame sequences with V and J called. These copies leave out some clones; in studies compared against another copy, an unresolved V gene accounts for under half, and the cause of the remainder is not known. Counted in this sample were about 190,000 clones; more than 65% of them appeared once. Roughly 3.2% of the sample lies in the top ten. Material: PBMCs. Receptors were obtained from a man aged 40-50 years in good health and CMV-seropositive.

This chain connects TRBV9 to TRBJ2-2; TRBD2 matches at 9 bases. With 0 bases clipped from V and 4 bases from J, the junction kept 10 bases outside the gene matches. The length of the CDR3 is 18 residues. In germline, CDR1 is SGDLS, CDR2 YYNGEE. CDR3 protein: CASSVGGSGSIGTGELFF. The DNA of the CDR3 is TGTGCCAGCAGCGTAGGGGGTAGCGGGAGTATCGGCACCGGGGAGCTGTTTTTT. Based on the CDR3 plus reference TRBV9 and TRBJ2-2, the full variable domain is DSGVTQTPKHLITATGQRVTLRCSPRSGDLSVYWYQQSLDQGLQFLIQYYNGEERAKGNILERFSAQQFPDLHSELNLSSLELGDSALYFCASSVGGSGSIGTGELFFGEGSRLTVL.

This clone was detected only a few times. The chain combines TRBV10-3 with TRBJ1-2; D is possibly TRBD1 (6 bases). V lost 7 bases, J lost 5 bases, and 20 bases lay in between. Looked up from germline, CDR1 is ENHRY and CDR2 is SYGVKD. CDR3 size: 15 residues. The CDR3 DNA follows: TGTGCCATCAACACGGGGGGCAGCAGAAGTTATGGCTACACCTTC. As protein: CAINTGGSRSYGYTF.

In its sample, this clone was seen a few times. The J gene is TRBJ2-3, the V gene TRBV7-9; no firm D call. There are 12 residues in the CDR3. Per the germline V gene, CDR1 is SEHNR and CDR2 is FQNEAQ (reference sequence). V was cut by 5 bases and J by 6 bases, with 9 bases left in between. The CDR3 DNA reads TGTGCCAGCAGCGAAATAGCCGATACGCAGTATTTT. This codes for CASSEIADTQYF.

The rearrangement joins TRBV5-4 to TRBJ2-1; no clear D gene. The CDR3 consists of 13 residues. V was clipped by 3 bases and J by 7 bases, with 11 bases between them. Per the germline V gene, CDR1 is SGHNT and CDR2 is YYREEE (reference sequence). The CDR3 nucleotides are TGTGCCAGCAGCTCTAGGCTCGATAATGAGCAGTTCTTC. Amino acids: CASSSRLDNEQFF.

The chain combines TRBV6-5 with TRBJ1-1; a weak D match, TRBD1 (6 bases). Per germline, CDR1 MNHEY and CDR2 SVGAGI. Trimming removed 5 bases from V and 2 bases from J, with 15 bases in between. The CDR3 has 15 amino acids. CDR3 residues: CASSVSGTLNTEAFF. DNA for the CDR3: TGTGCCAGCAGTGTTTCGGGGACACTCAACACTGAAGCTTTCTTT.

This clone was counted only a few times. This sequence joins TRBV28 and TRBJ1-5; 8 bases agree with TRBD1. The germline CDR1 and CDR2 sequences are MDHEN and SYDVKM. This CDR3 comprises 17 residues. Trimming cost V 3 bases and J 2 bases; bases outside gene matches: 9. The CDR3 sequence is CASSLPGQDSRNQPQHF. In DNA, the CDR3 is TGTGCCAGCAGTTTGCCGGGACAGGACTCTCGCAATCAGCCCCAGCATTTT.

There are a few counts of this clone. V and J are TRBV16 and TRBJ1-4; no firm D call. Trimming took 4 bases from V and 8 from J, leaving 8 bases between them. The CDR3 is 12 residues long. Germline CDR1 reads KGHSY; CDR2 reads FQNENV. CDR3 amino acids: CASSRREEKLFF. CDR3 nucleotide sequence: TGTGCCAGCAGCCGCCGGGAGGAAAAACTGTTTTTT.

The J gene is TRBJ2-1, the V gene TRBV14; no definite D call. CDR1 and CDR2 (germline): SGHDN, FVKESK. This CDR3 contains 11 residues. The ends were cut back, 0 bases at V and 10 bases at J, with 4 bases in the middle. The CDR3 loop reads CASSQDMEQFF. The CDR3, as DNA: TGTGCCAGCAGCCAAGATATGGAGCAGTTCTTC. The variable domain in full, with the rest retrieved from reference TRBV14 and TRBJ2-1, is EAGVTQFPSHSVIEKGQTVTLRCDPISGHDNLYWYRRVMGKEIKFLLHFVKESKQDESGMPNNRFLAERTGGTYSTLKVQPAELEDSGVYFCASSQDMEQFFGPGTRLTVL.

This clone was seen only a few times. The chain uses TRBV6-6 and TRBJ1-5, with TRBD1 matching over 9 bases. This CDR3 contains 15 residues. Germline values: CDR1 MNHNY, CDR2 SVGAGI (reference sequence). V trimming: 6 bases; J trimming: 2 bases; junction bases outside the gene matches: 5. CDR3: CASRRDRVGNQPQHF. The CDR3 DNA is TGTGCCAGCAGACGGGACAGGGTCGGCAATCAGCCCCAGCATTTT.

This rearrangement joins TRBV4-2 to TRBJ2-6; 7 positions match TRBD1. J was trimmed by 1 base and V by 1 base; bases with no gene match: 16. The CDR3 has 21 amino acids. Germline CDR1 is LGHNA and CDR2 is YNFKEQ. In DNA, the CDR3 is TGTGCCAGCAGCCAAGCGACAGGGCGCAGGGGGTTTGAGTCTGGGGCCAACGTCCTGACTTTC. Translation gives CASSQATGRRGFESGANVLTF.

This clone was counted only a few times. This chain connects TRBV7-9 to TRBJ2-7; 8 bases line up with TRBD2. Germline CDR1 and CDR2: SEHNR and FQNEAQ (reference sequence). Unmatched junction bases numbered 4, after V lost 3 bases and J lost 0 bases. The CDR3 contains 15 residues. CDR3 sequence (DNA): TGTGCCAGCAGCTTTTTAGCGGGGAGCTCCTACGAGCAGTACTTC. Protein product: CASSFLAGSSYEQYF.

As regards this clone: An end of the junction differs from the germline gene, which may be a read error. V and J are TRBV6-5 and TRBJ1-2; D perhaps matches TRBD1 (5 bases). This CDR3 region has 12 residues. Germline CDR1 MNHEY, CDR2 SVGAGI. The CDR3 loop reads CATSRGNYGYTF. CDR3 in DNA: TGTGCCACCAGTAGGGGAAACTATGGCTACACCTTC.

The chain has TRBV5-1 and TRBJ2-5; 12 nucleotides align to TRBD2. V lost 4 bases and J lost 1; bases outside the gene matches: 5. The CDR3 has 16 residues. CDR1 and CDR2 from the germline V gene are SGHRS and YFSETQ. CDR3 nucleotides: TGCGCCAGCAGCCATAGGACTAGCGGGATCCAAGAGACCCAGTACTTC. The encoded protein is CASSHRTSGIQETQYF. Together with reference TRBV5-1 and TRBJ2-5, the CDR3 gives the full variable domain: KAGVTQTPRYLIKTRGQQVTLSCSPISGHRSVSWYQQTPGQGLQFLFEYFSETQRNKGNFPGRFSGRQFSNSRSEMNVSTLELGDSALYLCASSHRTSGIQETQYFGPGTRLLVL.

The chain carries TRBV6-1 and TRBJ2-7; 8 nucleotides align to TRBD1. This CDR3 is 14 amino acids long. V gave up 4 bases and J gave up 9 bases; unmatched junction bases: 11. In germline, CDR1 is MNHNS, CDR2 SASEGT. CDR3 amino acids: CASSGAGGEIRQYF. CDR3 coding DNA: TGTGCCAGCAGTGGTGCAGGGGGCGAAATCCGGCAGTACTTC.

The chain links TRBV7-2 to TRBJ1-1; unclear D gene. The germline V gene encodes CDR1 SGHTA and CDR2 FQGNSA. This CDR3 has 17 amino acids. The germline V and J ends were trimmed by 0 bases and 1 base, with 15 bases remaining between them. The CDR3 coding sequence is TGTGCCAGCAGCTTAGCGAGGTTCGAACCTAGGAACACTGAAGCTTTCTTT. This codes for CASSLARFEPRNTEAFF. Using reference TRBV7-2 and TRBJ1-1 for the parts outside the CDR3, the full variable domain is GAGVSQSPSNKVTEKGKDVELRCDPISGHTALYWYRQSLGQGLEFLIYFQGNSAPDKSGLPSDRFSAERTGGSVSTLTIQRTQQEDSAVYLCASSLARFEPRNTEAFFGQGTRLTVV.

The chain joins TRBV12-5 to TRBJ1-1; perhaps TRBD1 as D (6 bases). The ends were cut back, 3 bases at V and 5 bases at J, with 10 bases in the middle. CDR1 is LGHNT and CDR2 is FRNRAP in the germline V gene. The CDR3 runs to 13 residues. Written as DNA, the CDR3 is TGTGCTAGTGGTTTCATGGGGGCGACTGAAGCTTTCTTT. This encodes CASGFMGATEAFF.

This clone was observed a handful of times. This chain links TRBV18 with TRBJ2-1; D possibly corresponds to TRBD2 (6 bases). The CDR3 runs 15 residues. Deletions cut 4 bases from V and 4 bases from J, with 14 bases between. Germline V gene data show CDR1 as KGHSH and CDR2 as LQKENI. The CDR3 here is CASSQLGGTYNEQFF. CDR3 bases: TGTGCCAGCTCACAACTTGGGGGGACTTACAATGAGCAGTTCTTC.

CDR3 DNA: TGTGCCAGCAGTTCCATAGCGGGAGTTAATGAGGCCGGGGAGCTGTTTTTT. It is translated as CASSSIAGVNEAGELFF. The chain recombines TRBV28 with TRBJ2-2; TRBD2 aligns across 9 bases. Germline V gives CDR1 MDHEN, CDR2 SYDVKM. This CDR3 is built from 17 residues. Germline trimming cut 4 bases from V and 6 bases from J; bases unmatched to any gene: 12.

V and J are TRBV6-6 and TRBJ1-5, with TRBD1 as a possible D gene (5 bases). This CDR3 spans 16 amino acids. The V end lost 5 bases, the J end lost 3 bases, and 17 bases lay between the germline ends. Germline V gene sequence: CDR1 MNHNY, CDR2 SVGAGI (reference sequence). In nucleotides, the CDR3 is TGTGCCAGCAGTGGGGCGGAGTTCGCGTCCAATCAGCCCCAGCATTTT. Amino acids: CASSGAEFASNQPQHF.

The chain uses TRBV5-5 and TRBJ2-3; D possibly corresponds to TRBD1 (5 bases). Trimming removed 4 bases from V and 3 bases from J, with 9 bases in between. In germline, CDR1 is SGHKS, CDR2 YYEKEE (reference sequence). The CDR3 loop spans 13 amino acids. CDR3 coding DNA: TGTGCCAGCAGCGGGCAGGGAACAGATACGCAGTATTTT. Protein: CASSGQGTDTQYF.

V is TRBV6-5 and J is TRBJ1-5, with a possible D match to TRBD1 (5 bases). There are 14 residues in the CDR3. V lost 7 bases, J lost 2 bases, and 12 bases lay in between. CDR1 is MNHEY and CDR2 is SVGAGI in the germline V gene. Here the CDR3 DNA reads TGTGCCAGCACGGGCGGGGGTGGCAATCAGCCCCAGCATTTT. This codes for CASTGGGGNQPQHF.

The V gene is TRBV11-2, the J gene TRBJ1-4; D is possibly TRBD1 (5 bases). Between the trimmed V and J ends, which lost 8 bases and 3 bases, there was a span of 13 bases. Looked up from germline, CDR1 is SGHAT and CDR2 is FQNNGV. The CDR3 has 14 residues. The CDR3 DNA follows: TGTGCCAGCGGATTTGGGGCGGCTAATGAAAAACTGTTTTTT. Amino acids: CASGFGAANEKLFF.

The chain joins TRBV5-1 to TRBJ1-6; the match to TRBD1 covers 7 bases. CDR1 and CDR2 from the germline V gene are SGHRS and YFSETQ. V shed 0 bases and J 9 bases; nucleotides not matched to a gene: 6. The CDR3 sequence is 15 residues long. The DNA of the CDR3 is TGCGCCAGCAGCTTGGCGGGGACAGATCCTTCACCCCTCCACTTT. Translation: CASSLAGTDPSPLHF.

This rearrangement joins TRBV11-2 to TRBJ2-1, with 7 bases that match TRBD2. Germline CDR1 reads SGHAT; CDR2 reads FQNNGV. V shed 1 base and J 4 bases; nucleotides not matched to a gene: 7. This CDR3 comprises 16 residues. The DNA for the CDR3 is TGTGCCAGCAGCTTAGGTGGCGGGGGATCATACAATGAGCAGTTCTTC. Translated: CASSLGGGGSYNEQFF.

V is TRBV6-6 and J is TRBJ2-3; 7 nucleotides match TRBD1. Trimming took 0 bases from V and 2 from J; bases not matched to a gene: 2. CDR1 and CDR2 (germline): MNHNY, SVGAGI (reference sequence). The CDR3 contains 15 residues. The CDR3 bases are TGTGCCAGCAGTTACTCGACAGGGTCCACAGATACGCAGTATTTT. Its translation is CASSYSTGSTDTQYF.

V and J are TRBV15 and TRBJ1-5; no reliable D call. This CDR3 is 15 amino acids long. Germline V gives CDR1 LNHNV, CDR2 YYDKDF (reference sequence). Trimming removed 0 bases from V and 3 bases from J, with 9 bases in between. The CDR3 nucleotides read TGTGCCACCAGCAGAGATTCAGGCTACAATCAGCCCCAGCATTTT. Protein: CATSRDSGYNQPQHF.

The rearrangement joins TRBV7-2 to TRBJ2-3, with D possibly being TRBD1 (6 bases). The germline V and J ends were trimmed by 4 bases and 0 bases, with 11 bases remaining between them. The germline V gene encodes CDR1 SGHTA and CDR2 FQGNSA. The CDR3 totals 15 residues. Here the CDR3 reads CASSYQGISTDTQYF. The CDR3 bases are TGTGCCAGCAGCTATCAGGGGATTAGCACAGATACGCAGTATTTT.